The rows below give T cell receptor beta chains drawn from one sample of a study of CD8 T cells in ankylosing spondylitis. From the 5' RACE reads, TCRdb called clonotypes with MiXCR, one entry per CDR3 protein. The sample comprises around 230,000 distinct CDR3 sequences, around 8% of which are singletons, and around 4.8% rests with the top ten. The sequencing input was blood, either unsorted or a sorted T cell fraction (not recorded which). The receptors were sampled from a female donor with ankylosing spondylitis or in good health (not recorded which). Each CDR3 is given with its conserved first and last residue. Fields, in order: clone size, D gene, V gene, J gene, CDR3 length, CDR3 DNA, CDR3 protein. D genes are given only for firm matches. Rows may omit the clone size; those that give it use once, few, many or a size class.

size: few; D: NA; V: TRBV20-1; J: TRBJ1-5; length: 17; DNA: TGCAGTGCTAGAGATCGAATCTTGGCAGGGAGAAATCAGCCCCAGCATTTT; CDR3: CSARDRILAGRNQPQHF
size: few; D: NA; V: TRBV11-2; J: TRBJ1-5; length: 16; DNA: TGTGCCAGCAGCTTAGAGGGGGCCACGGGCAATCAGCCCCAGCATTTT; CDR3: CASSLEGATGNQPQHF
size: many; D: NA; V: TRBV25-1; J: TRBJ1-1; length: 15; DNA: TGTGCCAGCAGTGAATATGAGGCAGGGAGGTCTGAAGCTTTCTTT; CDR3: CASSEYEAGRSEAFF
size: NA; D: NA; V: TRBV6-1; J: TRBJ2-5; length: 17; DNA: TGTGCCAGCAGGCGTCGCCGGACAGCCTGGAACCAAGAGACCCAGTACTTC; CDR3: CASRRRRTAWNQETQYF
size: NA; D: NA; V: TRBV2; J: TRBJ2-2; length: 14; DNA: TGTGCCAGCAGGATTAGCGAGAACACCGGGGAGCTGTTTTTT; CDR3: CASRISENTGELFF
size: few; D: NA; V: TRBV11-2; J: TRBJ2-1; length: 14; DNA: TGTACCAGCAGCCCAACTGAACGGGGGCGGGAGCAGTTCTTC; CDR3: CTSSPTERGREQFF
size: few; D: TRBD1; V: TRBV10-3; J: TRBJ1-1; length: 13; DNA: TGTGCCATCACCCCGGACAGGGTCGCTGAAGCTTTCTTT; CDR3: CAITPDRVAEAFF
size: NA; D: TRBD2; V: TRBV7-2; J: TRBJ2-3; length: 16; DNA: TGTGCCAGCAGCTTAGCAAGCGGGGGGGGCACAGATACGCAGTATTTT; CDR3: CASSLASGGGTDTQYF
size: NA; D: TRBD2; V: TRBV11-3; J: TRBJ2-7; length: 12; DNA: TGTGCCAGCGGGACTAGCAATGGCGAGCAGTACTTC; CDR3: CASGTSNGEQYF
size: many; D: NA; V: TRBV7-2; J: TRBJ2-1; length: 15; DNA: TGTGCCAGCAGCCTCCGGGGAGGTCAAGGCAATGAGCAGTTCTTC; CDR3: CASSLRGGQGNEQFF
size: many; D: NA; V: TRBV3-1; J: TRBJ2-1; length: 15; DNA: TGTGCCAGCAGCGAAAGGGTAAGCTCCTACAATGAGCAGTTCTTC; CDR3: CASSERVSSYNEQFF
size: many; D: TRBD1; V: TRBV25-1; J: TRBJ1-2; length: 13; DNA: TGTGCCAGCAGCGTGGGACAGAACTATGGCTACACCTTC; CDR3: CASSVGQNYGYTF
size: many; D: NA; V: TRBV12-3/TRBV12-4; J: TRBJ2-4; length: 15; DNA: TGTGCCAGCAGCGGCGGACGGGCTTTAGGGAACATTCAGTACTTC; CDR3: CASSGGRALGNIQYF
size: many; D: NA; V: TRBV7-2; J: TRBJ1-1; length: 12; DNA: TGTGCCAGCAGCTTCAGCGACACTGAAGCTTTCTTT; CDR3: CASSFSDTEAFF
size: NA; D: NA; V: TRBV29-1; J: TRBJ2-5; length: 12; DNA: TGCAGCGTTGTGTTGGGTTGGGAGACCCAGTACTTC; CDR3: CSVVLGWETQYF
size: NA; D: NA; V: TRBV18; J: TRBJ1-4; length: 14; DNA: TGTACCAGCTCCCCTTCGAGGGCTAATGAAAAACTGTTTTTT; CDR3: CTSSPSRANEKLFF
size: many; D: NA; V: TRBV20-1; J: TRBJ2-5; length: 13; DNA: TGCAGTGCCAGCGGGCCAGTAAAAGAGACCCAGTACTTC; CDR3: CSASGPVKETQYF
size: many; D: TRBD1; V: TRBV27; J: TRBJ2-3; length: 15; DNA: TGTGCCAGCAGCACTTACAGGGGGGTAGGAGATACGCAGTATTTT; CDR3: CASSTYRGVGDTQYF
size: many; D: NA; V: TRBV7-8; J: TRBJ2-7; length: 15; DNA: TGTGCCAGCAGCTCCATCGACGGCTTCTCCTACGAGCAGTACTTC; CDR3: CASSSIDGFSYEQYF
size: many; D: NA; V: TRBV6-5; J: TRBJ1-4; length: 14; DNA: TGTGCCAGCAGTTACGGTGGCCAGAACGAAAAACTGTTTTTT; CDR3: CASSYGGQNEKLFF
size: many; D: TRBD1; V: TRBV5-1; J: TRBJ1-1; length: 14; DNA: TGCGCCAGCAGCGGCCGACAGGGAACCACTGAAGCTTTCTTT; CDR3: CASSGRQGTTEAFF
size: many; D: NA; V: TRBV29-1; J: TRBJ2-4; length: 12; DNA: TGCAGCGTTTATGCGGGCCCAAACATTCAGTACTTC; CDR3: CSVYAGPNIQYF
size: many; D: NA; V: TRBV7-2; J: TRBJ2-1; length: 15; DNA: TGTGCCAGCAGCCGCCCAGGGACCTCCTACAATGAGCAGTTCTTC; CDR3: CASSRPGTSYNEQFF
size: many; D: TRBD2; V: TRBV5-1; J: TRBJ2-7; length: 14; DNA: TGCGCCAGCAGCTTCGGTAGCGGGAGTTACGAGCAGTACTTC; CDR3: CASSFGSGSYEQYF
size: few; D: TRBD1; V: TRBV7-2; J: TRBJ1-4; length: 15; DNA: TGTGCCAGCAGCCTAGATCGACAGGGGGGAGAAAAACTGTTTTTT; CDR3: CASSLDRQGGEKLFF
size: NA; D: TRBD1; V: TRBV12-3/TRBV12-4; J: TRBJ2-1; length: 19; DNA: TGTGCATGCAGTTTACACACAGGGGGCGCATTGGGGCCTGGGAATGAGCAGTTCTTC; CDR3: CACSLHTGGALGPGNEQFF
size: few; D: NA; V: TRBV11-1; J: TRBJ2-3; length: 15; DNA: TGTGCCAGCAGCTCGACCCAGGGGGAGGGGGATACGCAGTATTTT; CDR3: CASSSTQGEGDTQYF
size: NA; D: NA; V: TRBV7-9; J: TRBJ1-2; length: 14; DNA: TGTGCCAGCAGCTCTGGACAGAGTATCTATGGCTACACCTTC; CDR3: CASSSGQSIYGYTF
size: many; D: TRBD1; V: TRBV28; J: TRBJ1-3; length: 16; DNA: TGTGCCAGCAGGAACAGACCGGGACAGGGGGAACACACCATATATTTT; CDR3: CASRNRPGQGEHTIYF
size: NA; D: NA; V: TRBV7-2; J: TRBJ2-6; length: 17; DNA: TGTGCCAGCAGCTTGCACGGCTCCCAGTCTGGGGCCAACGTCCTGACTTTC; CDR3: CASSLHGSQSGANVLTF
size: many; D: NA; V: TRBV29-1; J: TRBJ2-1; length: 14; DNA: TGCAGCGTTTTCCCGGAGGGGAAACCCAATGAGCAGTTCTTC; CDR3: CSVFPEGKPNEQFF
size: NA; D: TRBD1; V: TRBV10-3; J: TRBJ1-5; length: 15; DNA: TGTGCCATCAGTATGACAGGGGATAGCAATCAGCCCCAGCATTTT; CDR3: CAISMTGDSNQPQHF
size: many; D: NA; V: TRBV12-3/TRBV12-4; J: TRBJ1-4; length: 15; DNA: TGTGCCAGCAGTCAACAGGGTCATGGTAATGAAAAACTGTTTTTT; CDR3: CASSQQGHGNEKLFF
size: many; D: NA; V: TRBV4-3; J: TRBJ2-2; length: 14; DNA: TGCGCCAGCAGCCAAGACAGGGTAGTCGGGGAGCTGTTTTTT; CDR3: CASSQDRVVGELFF
size: NA; D: TRBD1; V: TRBV29-1; J: TRBJ2-5; length: 13; DNA: TGCAGCGTTGCGACAGGGGTGGAAGAGACCCAGTACTTC; CDR3: CSVATGVEETQYF
size: NA; D: NA; V: TRBV7-2; J: TRBJ2-7; length: 14; DNA: TGTGCCAGCAGCTTAGTAAGGTATTCCTACGAGCAGTACTTC; CDR3: CASSLVRYSYEQYF
size: many; D: NA; V: TRBV5-6; J: TRBJ2-3; length: 13; DNA: TGTGCCAGCAGCCCCCCCATAGGAGATACGCAGTATTTT; CDR3: CASSPPIGDTQYF
size: many; D: TRBD1; V: TRBV29-1; J: TRBJ2-5; length: 14; DNA: TGCAGCGTTTCGACAGGGCTCAACCAAGAGACCCAGTACTTC; CDR3: CSVSTGLNQETQYF
size: many; D: NA; V: TRBV10-2; J: TRBJ2-5; length: 15; DNA: TGCGCCAGCAGTGAGTCGGGGGCAGGGGCAGAGACCCAGTACTTC; CDR3: CASSESGAGAETQYF
size: many; D: NA; V: TRBV14; J: TRBJ2-7; length: 14; DNA: TGTGCCAGCAGCCAAGACAAACCTCCCTACGAGCAGTACTTC; CDR3: CASSQDKPPYEQYF
size: NA; D: TRBD1; V: TRBV5-4; J: TRBJ2-7; length: 15; DNA: TGTGCCAGCAGCTTGGCCGGGACAGGGTTCGACGAGCAGTACTTC; CDR3: CASSLAGTGFDEQYF
size: many; D: NA; V: TRBV9; J: TRBJ2-3; length: 15; DNA: TGTGCCAGCAGCGTAGCGCAGGGGGGAGCAGATACGCAGTATTTT; CDR3: CASSVAQGGADTQYF